The 26 T cell receptor beta chains below come from one sample, sequenced in a study of T cells in localized non-small cell lung cancer (dated by TCRdb to 2018 to 2020). Library preparation was by the immunoSEQ multiplex PCR assay. TCRdb obtained this table from immuneACCESS and retained in-frame rearrangements with V and J assigned. These tables miss some clones; where compared with another copy, unresolved V genes account for less than half of the shortfall, and the remainder is unexplained. A total of around 2,800 clones appear in this sample, 25% to 30% of them only once. The ten biggest clones cover around 8.5% of the sample. The material sequenced was lung tumor tissue, taken before any cancer treatment. Receptor source: a female donor over 55 with stage I lung adenocarcinoma.

This clone showed up just a few times. The rearrangement joins TRBV29-1 to TRBJ1-2; no reliable D call. This CDR3 contains 12 residues. Looked up from germline, CDR1 is SQVTM and CDR2 is ANQGSEA. Trimming took 1 base from V and 1 from J, leaving 4 bases between them. CDR3 in DNA: TGCAGCGTTGAAGGACTTAACTATGGCTACACCTTC. As protein: CSVEGLNYGYTF.

The rearrangement uses TRBV12-5 and TRBJ1-5; 7 bases are shared with TRBD1. V was pared by 5 bases and J by 3 bases, with 4 bases of the junction left unmatched. The germline CDR1 and CDR2 sequences are LGHNT and FRNRAP. There are 14 residues in the CDR3. The chain's CDR3 is CASGTGQNNQPQHF. The CDR3, as DNA: TGTGCTAGTGGTACGGGACAGAACAATCAGCCCCAGCATTTT.

V usage is TRBV19 and J usage is TRBJ2-3; 8 bases are a match to TRBD2. CDR1 is LNHDA, CDR2 SQIVND, per germline (reference sequence). Trimming took 6 bases from V and 6 from J; bases not matched to a gene: 11. This CDR3 spans 15 amino acids. The CDR3 protein is CASSIRSGSKDTQYF. CDR3 nucleotide sequence: TGTGCCAGTAGCATTCGGAGCGGGAGTAAGGATACGCAGTATTTT.

There are a few counts of this clone. J is TRBJ2-4 and V is TRBV11-3; 7 bases align to TRBD1. V dropped 7 bases and J dropped 1; count of bases not matched to a gene: 4. The CDR3 consists of 14 residues. Germline CDR1 and CDR2: SGHNT and YENEEA. CDR3 coding DNA: TGTGCCAGCAAGGGGGCTTTGGCCAAAAACATTCAGTACTTC. It is translated as CASKGALAKNIQYF.

This clone was detected only once. CDR3 bases: TGTGCCAGTAGTATGGGCAGGGAAGGCAATCAGCCCCAGCATTTT. It encodes CASSMGREGNQPQHF. The chain joins TRBV19 to TRBJ1-5; TRBD1 might be the D (5 bases). V was pared by 3 bases and J by 2 bases, with 11 bases between. The CDR3 totals 15 residues. Germline V gene lookup returns CDR1 LNHDA and CDR2 SQIVND (reference sequence).

This sequence joins TRBV25-1 and TRBJ1-1, with 8 bases that match TRBD1. V was clipped by 5 bases and J by 10 bases; unmatched bases: 15. Germline V gene data show CDR1 as MGHDK and CDR2 as SYGVNS. CDR3 length equals 15 residues. The DNA for the CDR3 is TGTGCCAGCAGTCCTTCCGGGACAGGTCTACACAGAGCTTTCTTT. This gives the protein CASSPSGTGLHRAFF.

V is TRBV11-3 and J is TRBJ2-2; no firm D call. V was pared by 2 bases and J by 1 base, with 8 bases between. Germline V gene data show CDR1 as SGHNT and CDR2 as YENEEA. The CDR3 is made up of 15 amino acids. CDR3 DNA sequence: TGTGCCAGCAGCTTACTCTCCGGGAACACCGGGGAGCTGTTTTTT. Protein sequence: CASSLLSGNTGELFF.

The rearrangement uses TRBV30 and TRBJ2-1; unclear D gene. V lost 2 bases and J 6 bases, leaving 11 bases between the germline ends. Germline V gene lookup returns CDR1 GTSNPN and CDR2 SVGIG (reference sequence). The CDR3 sequence is 13 residues long. CDR3 sequence: CAWSLVVGNEQFF. DNA for the CDR3: TGTGCCTGGAGTCTCGTAGTGGGCAATGAGCAGTTCTTC.

The gene calls are TRBV29-1 and TRBJ2-5, with 12 bases aligning to TRBD2. The CDR3 is 15 residues long. CDR1 SQVTM and CDR2 ANQGSEA come from the germline V gene. V trimming: 3 bases; J trimming: 7 bases; junction bases outside the gene matches: 9. The CDR3 region has the DNA TGCAGCGTTGACTTGACTAGCGGGAGTTATGGGACCCAGTACTTC. Translation gives CSVDLTSGSYGTQYF.

This clone was detected only a few times. The chain is built from TRBV18 and TRBJ2-3; no reliable D call. Between the trimmed V and J ends, which lost 0 bases and 5 bases, there was a span of 18 bases. Per the germline V gene, CDR1 is KGHSH and CDR2 is LQKENI. This CDR3 has 17 amino acids. CDR3 residues: CASSPPNIGEFQDTQYF. The DNA of the CDR3 is TGTGCCAGCTCACCACCCAATATAGGAGAATTTCAAGATACGCAGTATTTT.

This clone was detected only a few times. The chain combines TRBV11-1 with TRBJ1-2, with no clear D. Trimming took off 5 bases at V and 0 bases at J, with 22 bases between the two ends. The CDR3 runs 18 residues. From germline, CDR1 is SGHAT and CDR2 FQDESV (reference sequence). This chain's CDR3 is CASSQDYTAYSTNYGYTF. Here the CDR3 DNA reads TGTGCCAGCAGCCAAGATTACACGGCCTACAGTACTAACTATGGCTACACCTTC.

This clone was recorded a few times. The chain joins TRBV9 to TRBJ2-2; possibly TRBD1 for D (5 bases). This CDR3 contains 16 residues. In germline, CDR1 is SGDLS, CDR2 YYNGEE. Deletions cut 5 bases from V and 4 bases from J, with 18 bases between. The CDR3 DNA sequence: TGTGCCAGCAGTGATAGACAAAGGGGCGCCACCGGGGAGCTGTTTTTT. This encodes CASSDRQRGATGELFF.

The chain links TRBV30 to TRBJ2-7; TRBD2 is a possible D gene (6 bases). Germline V lookup: CDR1 GTSNPN, CDR2 SVGIG (reference sequence). The germline V and J ends were trimmed by 3 bases and 0 bases, with 18 bases remaining between them. The CDR3 has 16 amino acids. This chain's CDR3 is CAWSGGTRAPSYEQYF. The CDR3 nucleotides are TGTGCCTGGAGCGGGGGAACCAGGGCCCCCTCCTACGAGCAGTACTTC.

J is TRBJ2-3 and V is TRBV5-1; D may be TRBD1 (7 bases). From germline, CDR1 is SGHRS and CDR2 YFSETQ. V lost 4 bases and J 3 bases, leaving 24 bases between the germline ends. This CDR3 is 18 amino acids long. The CDR3 reads CASSPGGGRGTRTDTQYF. The CDR3 nucleotides are TGCGCCAGCAGCCCTGGAGGTGGCAGGGGGACTCGTACAGATACGCAGTATTTT.

The chain carries TRBV5-8 and TRBJ2-2; 8 nucleotides agree with TRBD2. This CDR3 spans 13 amino acids. J gave up 9 bases and V 6 bases, and 7 bases lay outside the gene matches. Per germline, CDR1 SGHTS and CDR2 YDEGEE. CDR3 loop: CASTLGGGRELFF. CDR3 DNA sequence: TGTGCCAGCACGCTCGGGGGGGGCCGGGAGCTGTTTTTT.

V is TRBV7-2 and J is TRBJ1-4; TRBD1 matches 7 bases. The CDR3 is 16 residues long. Germline assignment: CDR1 SGHTA and CDR2 FQGNSA. V lost 2 bases to trimming and J lost 0 bases; unmatched junction nucleotides: 3. CDR3 nucleotides: TGTGCCAGCAGCTTAAGCCAGGGGGCAACTAATGAAAAACTGTTTTTT. Protein: CASSLSQGATNEKLFF.

V and J are TRBV29-1 and TRBJ2-3, with D possibly being TRBD1 (6 bases). The CDR3 is 14 amino acids. The V end was cut by 4 bases, the J end by 4 bases, with 15 bases between. The germline CDR1 and CDR2 sequences are SQVTM and ANQGSEA. The chain's CDR3 is CSVVRDNGADTQYF. CDR3 in DNA: TGCAGCGTTGTCAGGGACAACGGGGCAGATACGCAGTATTTT.

This clone has more than one count but fewer than ten. J is TRBJ2-1 and V is TRBV6-8; D is perhaps TRBD1 (5 bases). The CDR3 spans 12 residues. Germline V gene lookup returns CDR1 MNHGY and CDR2 SAAAGT. V was clipped by 5 bases and J by 11 bases, with 13 bases between them. This chain's CDR3 is CASSPQTVQQFF. CDR3 coding DNA: TGTGCCAGCAGTCCTCAGACAGTGCAGCAGTTCTTC.

The chain links TRBV29-1 to TRBJ2-1, with 7 bases aligning to TRBD2. The CDR3 consists of 14 residues. With 7 bases clipped from V and 5 bases from J, the junction kept 11 bases outside the gene matches. The germline CDR1 and CDR2 sequences are SQVTM and ANQGSEA. The CDR3 DNA reads TGCAGCGGGACCGTCCGGGACTACGACAATGAGCAGTTCTTC. Protein: CSGTVRDYDNEQFF.

V usage is TRBV7-6 and J usage is TRBJ2-5; 10 bases are a match to TRBD1. Germline CDR1 SGHVS, CDR2 FNYEAQ. CDR3 length: 15 amino acids. J gave up 4 bases and V 0 bases, and 2 bases lay outside the gene matches. The CDR3 loop is CASSLARTGGETQYF. As DNA, the CDR3 is TGTGCCAGCAGCTTAGCTAGGACAGGGGGAGAGACCCAGTACTTC.

By share of the sample, this clone is medium-sized. The chain is built from TRBV11-3 and TRBJ2-3; 7 positions match TRBD2. This CDR3 has 14 amino acids. J was trimmed by 4 bases and V by 5 bases; bases with no gene match: 6. The germline gives CDR1 SGHNT, CDR2 YENEEA. In DNA form, the CDR3 reads TGTGCCAGCAGCGATATCAGCGGGGCAGATACGCAGTATTTT. This gives the protein CASSDISGADTQYF.

This clone counts as medium-sized. The chain combines TRBV11-3 with TRBJ1-2, with 11 nucleotides matching TRBD1. CDR1 is SGHNT, CDR2 YENEEA, per germline. The CDR3 is 14 residues long. V gave up 5 bases and J gave up 8 bases; unmatched junction bases: 7. CDR3 loop: CASSLSGTGGGYTF. DNA for the CDR3: TGTGCCAGCAGCCTTTCAGGGACAGGGGGAGGCTACACCTTC.

This clone showed up just a few times. The chain couples TRBV11-3 to TRBJ2-2, with TRBD1 matching 8 bases. The CDR3 totals 18 residues. J was trimmed by 7 bases and V by 5 bases; bases with no gene match: 18. Germline loops: CDR1 SGHNT, CDR2 YENEEA. CDR3 coding DNA: TGTGCCAGCAGCCCAAGACGACAGGGGTGGTTTATTGGCGGGGAGCTGTTTTTT. Translation: CASSPRRQGWFIGGELFF.

This clone has just a few counts. The chain couples TRBV6-8 to TRBJ1-1, with D perhaps TRBD1 (5 bases). The CDR3 is 14 amino acids. Trimming removed 10 bases from V and 0 bases from J, with 15 bases in between. CDR1 is MNHGY, CDR2 SAAAGT, per germline. CDR3 sequence: CATSPGRLNTEAFF. CDR3 in DNA: TGTGCCACCTCCCCGGGACGGCTGAACACTGAAGCTTTCTTT.

This rearrangement joins TRBV11-3 to TRBJ2-6, with TRBD2 identical over 7 bases. V shed 0 bases and J 2 bases; nucleotides not matched to a gene: 4. Germline V CDR1 and CDR2: SGHNT, YENEEA. CDR3 length: 17 residues. CDR3 bases: TGTGCCAGCAGCTTAGATCTGAGCGGGGCTGGGGCCAACGTCCTGACTTTC. It translates to CASSLDLSGAGANVLTF.

This chain links TRBV9 with TRBJ2-5; the D gene could be TRBD1 or TRBD2 (5 bases each). The CDR3 spans 15 residues. V lost 0 bases and J 2 bases, leaving 11 bases between the germline ends. Germline CDR1 reads SGDLS; CDR2 reads YYNGEE. CDR3 sequence reads: CASSVGGPDQETQYF. The CDR3 bases are TGTGCCAGCAGCGTAGGGGGACCGGATCAAGAGACCCAGTACTTC.